These 12 T cell receptor beta chains were sequenced from one sample in a study of cytomegalovirus exposure and HLA in healthy donors (dated by TCRdb to the late 2010s). Receptor amplification or capture employed the immunoSEQ multiplex PCR assay. For the multiplex PCR, a mixture combining 60 forward primers for TCR Vbeta segments and 13 reverse primers for TCR Jbeta segments was used. The table was pulled from immuneACCESS by TCRdb, which kept in-frame rearrangements only. Such tables lose some clones; where checked, under half of the loss comes from unresolved V genes, and the rest has no known cause. Counted in this sample were 200,000 to 300,000 clones; roughly 86% of them appeared once. The ten largest clones take up more than 1.5% of the sample. Material: PBMCs. The source of these receptors is a woman in her forties in good health and CMV-seropositive.

The chain carries TRBV11-3 and TRBJ2-1; 8 bases are shared with TRBD2. The CDR3 is made up of 14 amino acids. V dropped 5 bases and J dropped 10; count of bases not matched to a gene: 10. Germline V gene data show CDR1 as SGHNT and CDR2 as YENEEA. CDR3 DNA: TGTGCCAGCAGCCAGTCAGTCCCGGGAGGGGAGCAGTTCTTC. This gives the protein CASSQSVPGGEQFF.

The chain couples TRBV19 to TRBJ2-7, with 7 bases that match TRBD2. The V gene end was trimmed by 1 base and the J gene end by 2 bases; junction bases not matched to a gene: 8. The length of the CDR3 is 16 residues. Germline V lookup: CDR1 LNHDA, CDR2 SQIVND (reference sequence). The chain's CDR3 is CASSIARDYLAYEQYF. The CDR3 region has the DNA TGTGCCAGTAGTATAGCCCGGGACTATCTTGCCTACGAGCAGTACTTC.

This clone was seen more than once but under ten times. This rearrangement joins TRBV5-4 to TRBJ2-7; the match to TRBD2 covers 7 bases. This CDR3 has 17 residues. CDR1 and CDR2 (germline): SGHNT, YYREEE (reference sequence). Trimming took 3 bases from V and 0 from J; bases not matched to a gene: 12. The CDR3 protein is CASSSRLRTSPSYEQYF. In DNA, the CDR3 is TGTGCCAGCAGCTCCAGGTTAAGGACTAGTCCCTCCTACGAGCAGTACTTC.

This clone was counted a few times. The chain couples TRBV28 to TRBJ2-7; D perhaps matches TRBD2 (7 bases). This CDR3 has 16 amino acids. The V end lost 6 bases, the J end lost 3 bases, and 21 bases lay between the germline ends. Germline V gene data show CDR1 as MDHEN and CDR2 as SYDVKM. The CDR3 sequence: CASSPLGGGHIYEQYF. DNA of the CDR3: TGTGCCAGCAGCCCCCTAGGGGGGGGACACATCTACGAGCAGTACTTC.

The chain carries TRBV7-8 and TRBJ1-6; possibly TRBD1 for D (5 bases). CDR3 size: 16 residues. Trimming left V 4 bases short and J 3 bases short, with 13 bases between. From germline, CDR1 is SGHVS and CDR2 FQNEAQ. This CDR3 reads CASSYTGTSYNSPLHF. DNA for the CDR3: TGTGCCAGCAGCTACACCGGGACTAGCTATAATTCACCCCTCCACTTT.

The V gene is TRBV5-8, the J gene TRBJ1-6; tentatively, D is TRBD1 (5 bases). The V gene lost 4 bases and the J gene lost 7 bases, with 9 bases spanning the gap. The germline gives CDR1 SGHTS, CDR2 YDEGEE. CDR3 length: 13 residues. The CDR3 DNA follows: TGTGCCAGCAGCACGCGGGGCAATTCACCCCTCCACTTT. This translates into CASSTRGNSPLHF.

The table lists this clone with a few counts. The rearrangement joins TRBV21-1 to TRBJ2-7; the table calls TRBD2, which could not be checked here. TRBV21-1 is given as a pseudogene. The CDR3 length is 12 residues. The CDR3 loop is CASSGGLNEQYF. The CDR3 bases are TGTGCCAGCAGTGGCGGGCTGAACGAGCAGTACTTC.

The chain is built from TRBV14 and TRBJ2-1, with 7 bases identical to TRBD2. V gave up 0 bases and J gave up 8 bases; unmatched junction bases: 13. Germline-derived CDR1 and CDR2 are SGHDN and FVKESK. The CDR3 loop spans 17 amino acids. CDR3 DNA sequence: TGTGCCAGCAGCCAAGACGCTACTGGCGGGAGTAGGGATGAGCAGTTCTTC. Residues: CASSQDATGGSRDEQFF. Filled out from reference TRBV14 and TRBJ2-1, the complete variable domain reads EAGVTQFPSHSVIEKGQTVTLRCDPISGHDNLYWYRRVMGKEIKFLLHFVKESKQDESGMPNNRFLAERTGGTYSTLKVQPAELEDSGVYFCASSQDATGGSRDEQFFGPGTRLTVL.

This clone was observed a few times. The chain links TRBV19 to TRBJ1-1; maybe TRBD1 (5 bases). The germline gives CDR1 LNHDA, CDR2 SQIVND (reference sequence). V was cut by 4 bases and J by 6 bases, with 9 bases left in between. The CDR3 extends over 12 amino acids. The CDR3 is CASSRGSSEAFF. CDR3 nucleotide sequence: TGTGCCAGTAGTAGGGGCAGCTCTGAAGCTTTCTTT.

The CDR3 is CASSPERSGEAFF. The CDR3, as DNA: TGTGCCAGCAGCCCCGAACGATCCGGGGAAGCTTTCTTT. The chain joins TRBV9 to TRBJ1-1; no clear D gene. V shed 4 bases and J shed 8 bases, with 15 bases lying between them. Germline V lookup: CDR1 SGDLS, CDR2 YYNGEE. The CDR3 is 13 amino acids. The full variable domain, with the rest looked up from reference TRBV9 and TRBJ1-1, is DSGVTQTPKHLITATGQRVTLRCSPRSGDLSVYWYQQSLDQGLQFLIQYYNGEERAKGNILERFSAQQFPDLHSELNLSSLELGDSALYFCASSPERSGEAFFGQGTRLTVV.

This clone has more than one count but fewer than ten. The V and J genes are TRBV18 and TRBJ1-1; tentative D call: TRBD1 (5 bases). CDR1 KGHSH and CDR2 LQKENI come from the germline V gene. Trimming left V 2 bases short and J 0 bases short, with 10 bases between. The CDR3 has 15 amino acids. This CDR3 reads CASSPFRDLNTEAFF. The CDR3 DNA reads as TGTGCCAGCTCACCATTTCGGGACTTGAACACTGAAGCTTTCTTT. Based on the CDR3 plus reference TRBV18 and TRBJ1-1, the full variable domain is NAGVMQNPRHLVRRRGQEARLRCSPMKGHSHVYWYRQLPEEGLKFMVYLQKENIIDESGMPKERFSAEFPKEGPSILRIQQVVRGDSAAYFCASSPFRDLNTEAFFGQGTRLTVV.

This clone appeared a few times. The V gene is TRBV2, the J gene TRBJ1-2, with TRBD1 matching 7 bases. Germline CDR1 is SNHLY and CDR2 is FYNNEI. V trimming: 11 bases; J trimming: 3 bases; junction bases outside the gene matches: 6. This CDR3 has 12 amino acids. The CDR3 DNA is TGTGCCGATTCACAGGGGCACTATGGCTACACCTTC. Protein sequence: CADSQGHYGYTF.